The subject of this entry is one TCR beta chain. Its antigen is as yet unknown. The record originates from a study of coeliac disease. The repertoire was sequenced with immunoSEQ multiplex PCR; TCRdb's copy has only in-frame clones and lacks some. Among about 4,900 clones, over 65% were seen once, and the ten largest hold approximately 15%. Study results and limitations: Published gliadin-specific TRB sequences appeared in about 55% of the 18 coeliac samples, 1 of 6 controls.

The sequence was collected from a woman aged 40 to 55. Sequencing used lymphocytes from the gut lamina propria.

CDR3 coding DNA: TGTGCCAGCAGCATGGGACAGGGGAATCAGCCCCAGCATTTT. This translates into CASSMGQGNQPQHF. The gene calls are TRBV5-6 and TRBJ1-5, with 10 bases lining up with TRBD1. The CDR3 totals 14 residues. The germline V gene encodes CDR1 SGHDT and CDR2 YYEEEE. Trimming removed 4 bases from V and 4 bases from J; junction bases left unmatched: 2.